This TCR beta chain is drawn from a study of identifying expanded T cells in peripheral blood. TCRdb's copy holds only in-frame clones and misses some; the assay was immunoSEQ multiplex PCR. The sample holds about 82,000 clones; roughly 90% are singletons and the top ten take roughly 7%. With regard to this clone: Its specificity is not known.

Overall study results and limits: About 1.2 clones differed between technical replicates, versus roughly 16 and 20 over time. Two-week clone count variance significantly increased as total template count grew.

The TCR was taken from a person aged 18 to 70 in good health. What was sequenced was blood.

The CDR3 nucleotides read TGTGCCAGCAGCCAACGGACAGTCTCCTACGAGCAGTACTTC. Protein product: CASSQRTVSYEQYF. V and J are TRBV14 and TRBJ2-7; D is possibly TRBD1 (6 bases). The CDR3 consists of 14 residues. In germline, CDR1 is SGHDN, CDR2 FVKESK. V lost 2 bases, J lost 0 bases, and 8 bases lay in between.